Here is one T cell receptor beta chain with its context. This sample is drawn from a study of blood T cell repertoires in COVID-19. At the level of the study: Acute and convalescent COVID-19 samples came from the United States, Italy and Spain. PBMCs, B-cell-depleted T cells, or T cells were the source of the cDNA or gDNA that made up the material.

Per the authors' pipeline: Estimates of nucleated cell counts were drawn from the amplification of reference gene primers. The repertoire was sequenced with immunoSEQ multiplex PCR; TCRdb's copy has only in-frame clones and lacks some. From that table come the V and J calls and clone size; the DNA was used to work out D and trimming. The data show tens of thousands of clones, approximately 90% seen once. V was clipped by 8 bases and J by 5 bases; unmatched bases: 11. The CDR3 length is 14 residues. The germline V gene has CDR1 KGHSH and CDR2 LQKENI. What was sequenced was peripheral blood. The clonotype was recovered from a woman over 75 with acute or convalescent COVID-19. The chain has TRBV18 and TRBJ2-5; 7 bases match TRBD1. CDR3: CASRRTGGRETQYF. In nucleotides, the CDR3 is TGTGCCAGCCGGCGGACAGGAGGAAGGGAGACCCAGTACTTC.